Following are 27 T cell receptor beta chains from one sample sequenced in a study of cytomegalovirus exposure and HLA in healthy donors. Amplification used 60 Vbeta primers and 13 Jbeta primers. Clones were read by immunoSEQ multiplex PCR, and TCRdb kept only the in-frame ones, dropping some. Here the sample spans roughly 200,000 clones, 79% being singletons. Sequencing used PBMCs. The receptors derive from a girl aged 5 to 17 in good health and CMV-seropositive.

The chain carries TRBV11-2 and TRBJ1-2; D is possibly TRBD1 (6 bases). The germline gives CDR1 SGHAT, CDR2 FQNNGV. This CDR3 spans 15 amino acids. V dropped 5 bases and J dropped 4 bases, with 17 bases sitting between them. Written as DNA, the CDR3 is TGTGCCAGCAGCCAAACGGACAGCCCACTCTATGGCTACACCTTC. Protein: CASSQTDSPLYGYTF. Complete variable domain (other parts from reference TRBV11-2 and TRBJ1-2): EAGVAQSPRYKIIEKRQSVAFWCNPISGHATLYWYQQILGQGPKLLIQFQNNGVVDDSQLPKDRFSAERLKGVDSTLKIQPAKLEDSAVYLCASSQTDSPLYGYTFGSGTRLTVV.

This chain connects TRBV29-1 to TRBJ2-1; 8 bases match TRBD1. The CDR3 sequence is 13 residues long. Germline V lookup: CDR1 SQVTM, CDR2 ANQGSEA. V trimming: 5 bases; J trimming: 4 bases; junction bases outside the gene matches: 4. CDR3 in amino acids: CSVLGQVYNEQFF. The CDR3 nucleotides read TGCAGCGTTCTGGGACAGGTTTACAATGAGCAGTTCTTC.

The chain recombines TRBV5-4 with TRBJ2-1; 13 bases are a match to TRBD2. The CDR3 is 17 amino acids. Germline lookup yields CDR1 SGHNT and CDR2 YYREEE (reference sequence). With 4 bases clipped from V and 9 bases from J, the junction kept 13 bases outside the gene matches. The CDR3 sequence: CASSPHSLAGGPGEQFF. The CDR3 DNA is TGTGCCAGCAGCCCCCATTCACTAGCGGGGGGGCCCGGTGAGCAGTTCTTC.

This sequence joins TRBV6-1 and TRBJ1-4, with 11 bases identical to TRBD1. The germline gives CDR1 MNHNS, CDR2 SASEGT. V trimming: 4 bases; J trimming: 6 bases; junction bases outside the gene matches: 4. This CDR3 contains 15 residues. CDR3 region: CASSARDRGDEKLFF. The CDR3 DNA sequence: TGTGCCAGCAGTGCCCGGGACAGGGGGGATGAAAAACTGTTTTTT.

Concerning this clone: At one of its ends the junction is not consistent with the germline gene, which may arise from a read error. The chain combines TRBV27 with TRBJ1-5, with D perhaps matching TRBD1 (5 bases). The CDR3 runs to 14 residues. Germline V lookup: CDR1 MNHEY, CDR2 SMNVEV (reference sequence). CDR3 bases: TGTGCCAACAGTTTGGGGGGTGGGAATCAGCCCCAGCATTTT. Its translation: CANSLGGGNQPQHF.

This chain links TRBV4-3 with TRBJ2-2; 8 nucleotides line up with TRBD1. Trimming at V came to 3 bases and at J to 6 bases, leaving 3 bases not matched to a gene. Germline loops: CDR1 LGHNA, CDR2 YSLEER. The CDR3 runs 14 residues. CDR3 bases: TGCGCCAGCAGCCACGGACAGGGCCCCGGGGAGCTGTTTTTT. This translates into CASSHGQGPGELFF.

This clone has only one observation. CDR3 DNA sequence: TGTGCCAGCAGTCTCGGACAGGCAGGGCTTAATGGCTACACCTTC. Its protein product is CASSLGQAGLNGYTF. V gene TRBV27 combines with J gene TRBJ1-2; 7 nucleotides line up with TRBD1. This CDR3 has 15 amino acids. V was clipped by 5 bases and J by 6 bases; unmatched bases: 12. CDR1 is MNHEY and CDR2 is SMNVEV in the germline V gene (reference sequence).

The J gene is TRBJ1-6, the V gene TRBV6-5, with 9 bases lining up with TRBD1. V lost 0 bases, J lost 8 bases, and 2 bases stayed unmatched. In germline, CDR1 is MNHEY, CDR2 SVGAGI. This CDR3 is built from 15 residues. CDR3 coding DNA: TGTGCCAGCAGTTACTCCTGGACAGGGGATTCACCCCTCCACTTT. It codes for CASSYSWTGDSPLHF.

The chain carries TRBV5-1 and TRBJ1-1, with 7 bases identical to TRBD1. The CDR3 loop spans 15 amino acids. J lost 3 bases, V lost 4 bases, and 9 bases had no gene match. Per germline, CDR1 SGHRS and CDR2 YFSETQ. Here the CDR3 DNA reads TGCGCCAGCAGCCCCACGGGACAGATGTACACTGAAGCTTTCTTT. Protein product: CASSPTGQMYTEAFF.

The CDR3 region has the DNA TGTGCCAGCCGGGGGGGCCTCACAGATACGCAGTATTTT. This codes for CASRGGLTDTQYF. The chain couples TRBV9 to TRBJ2-3, with 8 nucleotides matching TRBD2. The V gene end was trimmed by 7 bases and the J gene end by 2 bases; junction bases not matched to a gene: 3. Germline V gene sequence: CDR1 SGDLS, CDR2 YYNGEE. The CDR3 covers 13 residues.

The chain recombines TRBV5-1 with TRBJ1-1; D not resolved. Germline V gene data show CDR1 as SGHRS and CDR2 as YFSETQ. The CDR3 length is 15 residues. V gave up 2 bases and J gave up 1 base, with 12 bases separating them. The CDR3 is CASSFETEPNTEAFF. The CDR3 DNA sequence: TGCGCCAGCAGCTTTGAAACAGAGCCGAACACTGAAGCTTTCTTT.

V usage is TRBV11-2 and J usage is TRBJ1-6, with 8 bases that match TRBD1. Germline CDR1 and CDR2: SGHAT and FQNNGV. V lost 4 bases and J lost 5; bases outside the gene matches: 4. This CDR3 comprises 15 residues. For the CDR3, the DNA is TGTGCCAGCAGCTCCGGGGACAGGAATAATTCACCCCTCCACTTT. Translation gives CASSSGDRNNSPLHF.

V usage is TRBV6-5 and J usage is TRBJ2-7; D unresolved. V lost 0 bases and J 4 bases, leaving 13 bases between the germline ends. The CDR3 consists of 15 residues. The germline V gene encodes CDR1 MNHEY and CDR2 SVGAGI. The CDR3, as DNA: TGTGCCAGCAGTTACTCCGAGAATGGCGGATACGAGCAGTACTTC. This codes for CASSYSENGGYEQYF.

The V call is TRBV18, the J call TRBJ1-1; D call uncertain. Germline V gene sequence: CDR1 KGHSH, CDR2 LQKENI. CDR3 length equals 14 residues. V was trimmed by 2 bases and J by 0 bases, leaving 7 bases between them. CDR3 DNA sequence: TGTGCCAGCTCACCAGTCACTTTGAACACTGAAGCTTTCTTT. Amino acid sequence: CASSPVTLNTEAFF.

This chain joins TRBV2 and TRBJ1-3; D unclear. Germline V lookup: CDR1 SNHLY, CDR2 FYNNEI. This CDR3 spans 15 amino acids. V was shortened by 2 bases and J by 3 bases, with 11 bases between the two germline ends. Here the CDR3 reads CASSERRVDGNTIYF. CDR3 DNA sequence: TGTGCCAGCAGTGAAAGGCGGGTCGATGGAAACACCATATATTTT.

V and J are TRBV6-5 and TRBJ1-6; D gene ambiguous. This CDR3 has 14 residues. Per germline, CDR1 MNHEY and CDR2 SVGAGI. V was trimmed by 0 bases and J by 5 bases, leaving 5 bases between them. CDR3 sequence: CASSYSGDNSPLHF. The DNA of the CDR3 is TGTGCCAGCAGTTACTCGGGAGATAATTCACCCCTCCACTTT.

Remarks on this clone: An end of the junction does not agree with germline; a read error may underlie this. The V call is TRBV7-2, the J call TRBJ1-3, with a possible D match to TRBD1 (5 bases). Germline V gives CDR1 SGHTA, CDR2 FQGNSA. The CDR3 has 15 amino acids. In DNA, the CDR3 is TGTGCCAGCAGCCCGGGGGGGATTCGTGGAAACGCCATATATTTT. As protein: CASSPGGIRGNAIYF.

This clone was counted only a few times. The V gene is TRBV7-2, the J gene TRBJ1-2; 11 bases fit TRBD1. The CDR3 has 15 residues. Trimming at V came to 5 bases and at J to 8 bases, leaving 10 bases not matched to a gene. Germline loops: CDR1 SGHTA, CDR2 FQGNSA. The DNA of the CDR3 is TGTGCCAGCAGCGGATGGACAGGGGGCGTGAGGGGCTACACCTTC. This translates into CASSGWTGGVRGYTF.

The chain uses TRBV10-3 and TRBJ2-2; D unclear. V was cut by 6 bases and J by 0 bases, with 11 bases left in between. CDR1 and CDR2 (germline): ENHRY, SYGVKD. CDR3 length: 15 amino acids. The CDR3 loop reads CAISEESPNTGELFF. The CDR3 DNA sequence: TGTGCCATCAGCGAGGAGTCCCCGAACACCGGGGAGCTGTTTTTT.

This chain joins TRBV10-1 and TRBJ2-7; 7 bases match TRBD1. The CDR3 length is 14 residues. V dropped 4 bases and J dropped 0; count of bases not matched to a gene: 3. Germline lookup yields CDR1 WNHNN and CDR2 SYGVQD (reference sequence). The chain's CDR3 is CASSATGSSYEQYF. CDR3 DNA: TGCGCCAGCAGTGCGACAGGGTCCTCCTACGAGCAGTACTTC.

The chain employs TRBV7-9 and TRBJ2-3; D unresolved. The V and J ends lost 2 bases and 2 bases respectively, with 11 bases between them. The length of the CDR3 is 15 residues. Germline V gives CDR1 SEHNR, CDR2 FQNEAQ (reference sequence). The CDR3 DNA is TGTGCCAGCAGCTTATCCGGGTTGTCCACAGATACGCAGTATTTT. Translating gives CASSLSGLSTDTQYF.

The gene calls are TRBV5-1 and TRBJ1-6; a possible D gene is TRBD1 (5 bases). CDR3 length equals 14 residues. Germline lookup yields CDR1 SGHRS and CDR2 YFSETQ. Trimming took off 2 bases at V and 7 bases at J, with 10 bases between the two ends. CDR3 DNA sequence: TGCGCCAGCAGCTTCACTCGACAGAATTCACCCCTCCACTTT. It is translated as CASSFTRQNSPLHF. Together with reference TRBV5-1 and TRBJ1-6, the CDR3 gives the full variable domain: KAGVTQTPRYLIKTRGQQVTLSCSPISGHRSVSWYQQTPGQGLQFLFEYFSETQRNKGNFPGRFSGRQFSNSRSEMNVSTLELGDSALYLCASSFTRQNSPLHFGNGTRLTVT.

This chain connects TRBV6-6 to TRBJ1-6, with 7 bases matching TRBD1. The junction had 3 bases not matched to a gene; V was cut back by 2 bases and J by 5 bases. Germline CDR1 MNHNY, CDR2 SVGAGI (reference sequence). This CDR3 has 15 residues. The CDR3 DNA reads TGTGCCAGCAGTTACGGGCAGGGGGATAATTCACCCCTCCACTTT. Residues: CASSYGQGDNSPLHF.

J is TRBJ2-7 and V is TRBV10-2; 11 positions match TRBD2. The CDR3 runs to 16 residues. V lost 8 bases and J lost 4; bases outside the gene matches: 13. CDR1 WSHSY and CDR2 SAAADI come from the germline V gene. CDR3 coding DNA: TGCGCCAGCTCCGTATCCGGGACTAGCGGTACATACGAGCAGTACTTC. This encodes CASSVSGTSGTYEQYF.

This clone was recorded a few times. V usage is TRBV5-1 and J usage is TRBJ1-6, with D perhaps TRBD1 (6 bases). Germline V gene lookup returns CDR1 SGHRS and CDR2 YFSETQ. V dropped 5 bases and J dropped 7 bases, with 13 bases sitting between them. This CDR3 is built from 14 residues. The CDR3 loop is CASRLGQMNSPLHF. Here the CDR3 DNA reads TGCGCCAGCAGGCTAGGACAGATGAATTCACCCCTCCACTTT.

The chain is built from TRBV18 and TRBJ2-1, with D possibly being TRBD2 (6 bases). The V end was cut by 5 bases, the J end by 9 bases, with 17 bases between. The germline gives CDR1 KGHSH, CDR2 LQKENI. The CDR3 runs to 14 residues. As DNA, the CDR3 is TGTGCCAGCTCAGGGGACTCCTTGTACGGTGAGCAGTTCTTC. This translates into CASSGDSLYGEQFF. The whole variable domain, filled in from reference TRBV18 and TRBJ2-1, reads NAGVMQNPRHLVRRRGQEARLRCSPMKGHSHVYWYRQLPEEGLKFMVYLQKENIIDESGMPKERFSAEFPKEGPSILRIQQVVRGDSAAYFCASSGDSLYGEQFFGPGTRLTVL.

The chain links TRBV11-2 to TRBJ2-2; the match to TRBD1 covers 10 bases. V lost 4 bases and J lost 4; bases outside the gene matches: 6. The CDR3 consists of 16 residues. CDR1 and CDR2 (germline): SGHAT, FQNNGV. For the CDR3, the DNA is TGTGCCAGCAGCTCATTGAGACAGGGGGCCACCGGGGAGCTGTTTTTT. Translation gives CASSSLRQGATGELFF.